The 13 T cell receptor beta chains reported below all come from one sample, sequenced in a study of cytomegalovirus exposure and HLA in healthy donors. Both 60 Vbeta primers and 13 Jbeta primers went into the PCR. Produced via immunoSEQ multiplex PCR; TCRdb's table is partial and in-frame only. Of over 80,000 clones listed, around 72% are singletons. The specimen sequenced was PBMCs. The source of these receptors is a man aged 40-49 years in good health and CMV-seronegative.

This clone was detected ten times or more. This sequence joins TRBV5-1 and TRBJ1-1; 8 bases are a match to TRBD1. Germline V gene lookup returns CDR1 SGHRS and CDR2 YFSETQ. The V gene end was trimmed by 4 bases and the J gene end by 1 base; junction bases not matched to a gene: 12. The CDR3 length is 17 residues. CDR3: CASSLDRVGTKNTEAFF. The CDR3 DNA sequence: TGCGCCAGCAGCCTGGACAGGGTTGGGACCAAGAACACTGAAGCTTTCTTT.

Of note for this clone: Other DNA sequences in this sample translate to the same CDR3. The chain recombines TRBV6-5 with TRBJ1-2; D call uncertain. The germline CDR1 and CDR2 sequences are MNHEY and SVGAGI. This CDR3 is built from 14 residues. Trimming shortened V by 1 base and J by 3 bases, and 9 bases separated the two germline ends. CDR3 nucleotides: TGTGCCAGCAGTTACTACCCAGAGGACTATGGCTACACCTTC. It specifies CASSYYPEDYGYTF.

The chain combines TRBV29-1 with TRBJ2-2, with 14 bases fitting TRBD2. Germline values: CDR1 SQVTM, CDR2 ANQGSEA. The CDR3 has 16 amino acids. The J segment lost 5 bases and the V segment lost 0 bases, leaving 2 bases of the junction unmatched. Written as DNA, the CDR3 is TGCAGCGTTGAAGATAGACTAGCGGGGGGGACCGGGGAGCTGTTTTTT. Amino acid sequence: CSVEDRLAGGTGELFF.

The chain combines TRBV29-1 with TRBJ2-5; D may be TRBD2 (5 bases). The CDR3 has 12 amino acids. V lost 4 bases, J lost 1 base, and 7 bases lay in between. CDR1 and CDR2 from the germline V gene are SQVTM and ANQGSEA. DNA of the CDR3: TGCAGCGTTGTGGGGAGCCAAGAGACCCAGTACTTC. Translation: CSVVGSQETQYF.

The chain carries TRBV2 and TRBJ1-2; possibly TRBD1 for D (5 bases). Trimming stripped 7 bases from V and 6 bases from J, with 21 bases between. Germline CDR1 reads SNHLY; CDR2 reads FYNNEI. The CDR3 contains 15 residues. This CDR3 reads CASTTIGTGRHGYTF. DNA for the CDR3: TGTGCCAGCACCACAATCGGAACAGGAAGGCATGGCTACACCTTC.

The V call is TRBV4-2, the J call TRBJ2-3; no reliable D call. The germline V gene has CDR1 LGHNA and CDR2 YNFKEQ. The CDR3 length is 14 residues. The V end lost 0 bases, the J end lost 3 bases, and 7 bases lay between the germline ends. The CDR3 loop is CASSQDTRTDTQYF. The DNA for the CDR3 is TGTGCCAGCAGCCAAGATACGCGGACAGATACGCAGTATTTT.

The chain combines TRBV7-9 with TRBJ1-4; D ambiguous. V lost 5 bases, J lost 8 bases, and 21 bases lay in between. CDR3 length: 16 amino acids. Germline lookup yields CDR1 SEHNR and CDR2 FQNEAQ (reference sequence). The CDR3 region has the DNA TGTGCCAGCAGCCAAAGGCCCGGGGAGGAAGGCGAAAAACTGTTTTTT. As protein: CASSQRPGEEGEKLFF.

This rearrangement joins TRBV21-1 to TRBJ1-1; TRBD1 is the table's D call, not checked against the DNA. TRBV21-1 constitutes a pseudogene. The CDR3 is 16 residues long. CDR3 nucleotides: TGTGCCAGCAGCGGAAAGACAGGGGGCATGAACACTGAAGCTTTCTTT. Translating gives CASSGKTGGMNTEAFF.

Only one count was recorded for this clone. The chain carries TRBV5-1 and TRBJ1-1; maybe TRBD1 (6 bases). CDR3 length: 14 residues. Germline assignment: CDR1 SGHRS and CDR2 YFSETQ. Trimming cost V 1 base and J 4 bases, with 11 bases left between them. CDR3 in amino acids: CASSLTGIPTEAFF. The DNA of the CDR3 is TGCGCCAGCAGCTTGACAGGGATTCCCACTGAAGCTTTCTTT.

The gene calls are TRBV2 and TRBJ1-5; 8 bases map to TRBD1. V was clipped by 5 bases and J by 5 bases; unmatched bases: 17. The V gene's germline CDR1 is SNHLY and CDR2 FYNNEI. The CDR3 is 18 residues long. The CDR3 is CASSYSPGQVSHDQPQHF. DNA of the CDR3: TGTGCCAGCAGTTACTCACCGGGACAGGTCAGCCATGATCAGCCCCAGCATTTT.

V gene TRBV4-2 combines with J gene TRBJ2-7, with 11 bases aligning to TRBD1. Germline CDR1 is LGHNA and CDR2 is YNFKEQ. This CDR3 comprises 15 residues. V shed 3 bases and J 2 bases; nucleotides not matched to a gene: 3. The CDR3: CASSQGTGGAYEQYF. The CDR3 bases are TGTGCCAGCAGCCAGGGGACAGGGGGTGCCTACGAGCAGTACTTC.

In this sample, this clone turned up once. The V gene is TRBV5-4, the J gene TRBJ2-7, with TRBD1 identical over 8 bases. In germline, CDR1 is SGHNT, CDR2 YYREEE (reference sequence). Trimming took 9 bases from V and 3 from J; bases not matched to a gene: 14. The CDR3 loop spans 15 amino acids. Here the CDR3 reads CATGGPGQAVYEQYF. In DNA form, the CDR3 reads TGTGCCACAGGGGGTCCGGGACAGGCCGTCTACGAGCAGTACTTC.

Only a few counts were recorded for this clone. The chain employs TRBV18 and TRBJ1-5; 8 bases agree with TRBD1. J lost 3 bases, V lost 6 bases, and 7 bases had no gene match. The CDR3 length is 15 residues. Germline V gene sequence: CDR1 KGHSH, CDR2 LQKENI. The CDR3 DNA sequence: TGTGCCAGCTCCCGCGGACAGGGAGTCAATCAGCCCCAGCATTTT. It translates to CASSRGQGVNQPQHF.